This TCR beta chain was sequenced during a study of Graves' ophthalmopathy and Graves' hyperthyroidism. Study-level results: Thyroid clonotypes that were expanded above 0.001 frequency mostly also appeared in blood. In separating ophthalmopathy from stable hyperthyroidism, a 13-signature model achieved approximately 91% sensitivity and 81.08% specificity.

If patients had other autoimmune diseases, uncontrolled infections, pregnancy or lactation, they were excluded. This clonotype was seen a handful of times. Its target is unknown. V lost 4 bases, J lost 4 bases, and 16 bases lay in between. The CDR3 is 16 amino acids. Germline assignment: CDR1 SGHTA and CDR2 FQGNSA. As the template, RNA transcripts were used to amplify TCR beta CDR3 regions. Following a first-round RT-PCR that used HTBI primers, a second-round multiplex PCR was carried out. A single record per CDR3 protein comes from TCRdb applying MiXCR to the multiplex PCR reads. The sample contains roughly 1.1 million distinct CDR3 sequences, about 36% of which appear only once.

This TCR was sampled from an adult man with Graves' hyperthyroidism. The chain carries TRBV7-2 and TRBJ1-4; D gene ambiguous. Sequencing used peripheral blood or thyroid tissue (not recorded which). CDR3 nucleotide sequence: TGTGCCAGCAGCTCAATAAACGGACGGGGTAATGAAAAACTGTTTTTT. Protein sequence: CASSSINGRGNEKLFF.